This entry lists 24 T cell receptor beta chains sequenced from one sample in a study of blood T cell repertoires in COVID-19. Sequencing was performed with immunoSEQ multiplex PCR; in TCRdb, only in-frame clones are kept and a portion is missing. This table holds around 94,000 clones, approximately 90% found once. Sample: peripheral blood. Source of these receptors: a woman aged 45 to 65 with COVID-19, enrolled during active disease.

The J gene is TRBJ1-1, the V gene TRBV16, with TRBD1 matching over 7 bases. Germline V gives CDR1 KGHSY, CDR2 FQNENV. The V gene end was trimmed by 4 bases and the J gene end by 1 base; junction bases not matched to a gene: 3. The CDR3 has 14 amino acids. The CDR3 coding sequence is TGTGCCAGCAGCCTGGGACAGAGGAACACTGAAGCTTTCTTT. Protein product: CASSLGQRNTEAFF.

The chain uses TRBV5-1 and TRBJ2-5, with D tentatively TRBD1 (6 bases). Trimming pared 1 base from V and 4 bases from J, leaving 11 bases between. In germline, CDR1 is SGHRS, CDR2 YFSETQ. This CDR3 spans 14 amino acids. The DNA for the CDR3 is TGCGCCAGCAGCTTGCAGGGGCCCCCAGAGACCCAGTACTTC. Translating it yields CASSLQGPPETQYF.

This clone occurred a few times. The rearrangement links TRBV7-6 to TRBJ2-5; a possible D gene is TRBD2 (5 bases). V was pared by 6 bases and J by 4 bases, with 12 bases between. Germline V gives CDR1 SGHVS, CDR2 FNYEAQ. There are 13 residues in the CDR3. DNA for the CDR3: TGTGCCAGCAGTTTTGGACTGGGAGAGACCCAGTACTTC. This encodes CASSFGLGETQYF.

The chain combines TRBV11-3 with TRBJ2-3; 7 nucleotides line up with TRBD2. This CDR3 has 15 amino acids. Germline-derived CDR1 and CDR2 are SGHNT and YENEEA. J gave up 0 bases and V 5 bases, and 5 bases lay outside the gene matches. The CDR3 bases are TGTGCCAGCAGCCCCCGGGGAGGGAGCACAGATACGCAGTATTTT. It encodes CASSPRGGSTDTQYF.

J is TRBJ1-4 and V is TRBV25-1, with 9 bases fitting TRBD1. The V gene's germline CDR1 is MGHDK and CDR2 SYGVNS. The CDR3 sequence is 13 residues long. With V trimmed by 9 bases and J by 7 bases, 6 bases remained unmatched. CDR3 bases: TGTGCCAGTACGACAGGGGGGGGTGAAAAACTGTTTTTT. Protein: CASTTGGGEKLFF. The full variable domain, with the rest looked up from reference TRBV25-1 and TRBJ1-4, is EADIYQTPRYLVIGTGKKITLECSQTMGHDKMYWYQQDPGMELHLIHYSYGVNSTEKGDLSSESTVSRIRTEHFPLTLESARPSHTSQYLCASTTGGGEKLFFGSGTQLSVL.

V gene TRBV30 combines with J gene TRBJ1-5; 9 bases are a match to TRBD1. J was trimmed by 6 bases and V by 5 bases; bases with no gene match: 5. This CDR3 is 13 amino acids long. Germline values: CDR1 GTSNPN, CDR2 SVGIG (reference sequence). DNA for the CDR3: TGTGCCTGGTCGGACAGGGGAGGTCAGCCCCAGCATTTT. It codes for CAWSDRGGQPQHF.

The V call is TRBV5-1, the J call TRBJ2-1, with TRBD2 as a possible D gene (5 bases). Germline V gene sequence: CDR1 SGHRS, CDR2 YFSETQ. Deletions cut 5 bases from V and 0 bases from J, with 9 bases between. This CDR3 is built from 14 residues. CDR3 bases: TGCGCCAGCAGAAGGGAGAGCTCCTACAATGAGCAGTTCTTC. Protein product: CASRRESSYNEQFF.

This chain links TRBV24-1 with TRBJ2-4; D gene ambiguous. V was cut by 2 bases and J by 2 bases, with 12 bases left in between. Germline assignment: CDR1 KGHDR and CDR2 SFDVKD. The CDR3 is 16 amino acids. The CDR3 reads CATSDSFAGSKNIQYF. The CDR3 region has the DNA TGTGCCACCAGTGATTCTTTTGCAGGCTCCAAAAACATTCAGTACTTC.

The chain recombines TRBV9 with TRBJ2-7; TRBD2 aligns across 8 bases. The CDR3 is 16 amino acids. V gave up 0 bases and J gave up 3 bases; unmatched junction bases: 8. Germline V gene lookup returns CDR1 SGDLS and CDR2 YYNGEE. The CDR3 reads CASSVGLGLEVYEQYF. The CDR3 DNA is TGTGCCAGCAGCGTAGGGTTGGGACTAGAAGTCTACGAGCAGTACTTC.

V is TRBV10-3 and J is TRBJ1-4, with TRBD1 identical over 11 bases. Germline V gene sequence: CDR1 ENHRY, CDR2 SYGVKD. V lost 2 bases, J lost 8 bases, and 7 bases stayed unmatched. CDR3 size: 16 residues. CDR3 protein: CAISELDRGPGEKLFF. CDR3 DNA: TGTGCCATCAGTGAGCTGGACAGGGGGCCGGGGGAAAAACTGTTTTTT.

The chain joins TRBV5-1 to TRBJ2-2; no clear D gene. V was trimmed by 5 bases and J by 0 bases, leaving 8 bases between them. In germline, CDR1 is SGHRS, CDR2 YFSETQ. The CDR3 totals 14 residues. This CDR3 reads CASSVSPNTGELFF. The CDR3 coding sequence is TGCGCCAGCAGTGTTAGCCCGAACACCGGGGAGCTGTTTTTT.

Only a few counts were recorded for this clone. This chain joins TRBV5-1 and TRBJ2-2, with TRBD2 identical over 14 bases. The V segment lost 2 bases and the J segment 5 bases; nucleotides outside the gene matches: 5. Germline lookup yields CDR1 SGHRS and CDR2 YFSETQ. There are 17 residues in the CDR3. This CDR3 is CASSLLGTSGGTGELFF. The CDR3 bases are TGCGCCAGCAGCTTACTAGGGACTAGCGGGGGAACCGGGGAGCTGTTTTTT.

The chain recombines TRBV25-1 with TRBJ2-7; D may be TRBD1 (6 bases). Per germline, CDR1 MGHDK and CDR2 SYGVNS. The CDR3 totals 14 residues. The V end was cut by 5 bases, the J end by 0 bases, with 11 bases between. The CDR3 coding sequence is TGTGCCAGCAGTCTCGGGACAAGCTCCTACGAGCAGTACTTC. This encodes CASSLGTSSYEQYF.

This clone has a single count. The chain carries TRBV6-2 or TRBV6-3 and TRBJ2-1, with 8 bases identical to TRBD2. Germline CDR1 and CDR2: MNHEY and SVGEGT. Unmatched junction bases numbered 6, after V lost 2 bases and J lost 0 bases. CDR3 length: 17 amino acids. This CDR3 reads CASSYTIAGSSYNEQFF. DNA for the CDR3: TGTGCCAGCAGTTACACTATAGCGGGAAGCTCCTACAATGAGCAGTTCTTC.

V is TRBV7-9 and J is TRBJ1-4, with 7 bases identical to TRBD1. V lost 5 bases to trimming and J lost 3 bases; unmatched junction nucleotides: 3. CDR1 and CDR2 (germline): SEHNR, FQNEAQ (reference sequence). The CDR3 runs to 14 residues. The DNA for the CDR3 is TGTGCCAGCAGCGACAGGGTTTCTAATGAAAAACTGTTTTTT. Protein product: CASSDRVSNEKLFF. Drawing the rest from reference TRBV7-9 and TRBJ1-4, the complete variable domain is DTGVSQNPRHKITKRGQNVTFRCDPISEHNRLYWYRQTLGQGPEFLTYFQNEAQLEKSRLLSDRFSAERPKGSFSTLEIQRTEQGDSAMYLCASSDRVSNEKLFFGSGTQLSVL.

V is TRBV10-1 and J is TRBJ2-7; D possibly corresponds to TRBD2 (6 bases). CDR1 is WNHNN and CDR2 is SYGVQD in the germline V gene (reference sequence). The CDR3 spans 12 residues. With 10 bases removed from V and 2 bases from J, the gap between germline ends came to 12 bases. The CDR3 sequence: CANRLVPYEQYF. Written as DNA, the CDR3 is TGCGCCAACAGACTAGTCCCCTACGAGCAGTACTTC.

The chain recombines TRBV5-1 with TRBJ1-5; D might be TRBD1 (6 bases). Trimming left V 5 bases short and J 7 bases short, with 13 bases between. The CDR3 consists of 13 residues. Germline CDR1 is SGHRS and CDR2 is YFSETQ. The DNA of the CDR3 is TGCGCCAGCAGTCCCAGGGGTGAGCAGCCCCAGCATTTT. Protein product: CASSPRGEQPQHF. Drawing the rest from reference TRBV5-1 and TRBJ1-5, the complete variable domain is KAGVTQTPRYLIKTRGQQVTLSCSPISGHRSVSWYQQTPGQGLQFLFEYFSETQRNKGNFPGRFSGRQFSNSRSEMNVSTLELGDSALYLCASSPRGEQPQHFGDGTRLSIL.

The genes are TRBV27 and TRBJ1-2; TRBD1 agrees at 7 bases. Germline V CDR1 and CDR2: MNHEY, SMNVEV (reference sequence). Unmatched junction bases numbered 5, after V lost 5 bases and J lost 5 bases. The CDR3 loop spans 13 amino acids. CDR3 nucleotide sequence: TGTGCCAGCAGTCCTGGGACAGTTTATGGCTACACCTTC. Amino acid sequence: CASSPGTVYGYTF.

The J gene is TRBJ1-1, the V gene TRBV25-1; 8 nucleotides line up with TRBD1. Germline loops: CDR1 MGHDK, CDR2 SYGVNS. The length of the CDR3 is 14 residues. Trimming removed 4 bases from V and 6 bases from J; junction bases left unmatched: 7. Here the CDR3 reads CASSVWQGASEAFF. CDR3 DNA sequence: TGTGCCAGCAGTGTTTGGCAGGGGGCATCTGAAGCTTTCTTT. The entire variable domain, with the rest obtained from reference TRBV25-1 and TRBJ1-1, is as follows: EADIYQTPRYLVIGTGKKITLECSQTMGHDKMYWYQQDPGMELHLIHYSYGVNSTEKGDLSSESTVSRIRTEHFPLTLESARPSHTSQYLCASSVWQGASEAFFGQGTRLTVV.

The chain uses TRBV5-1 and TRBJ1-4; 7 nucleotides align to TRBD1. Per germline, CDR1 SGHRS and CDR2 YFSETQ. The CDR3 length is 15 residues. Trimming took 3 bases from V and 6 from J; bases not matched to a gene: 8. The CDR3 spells CASSSRDSSDEKLFF. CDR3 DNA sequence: TGCGCCAGCAGCTCCCGGGACAGCAGTGATGAAAAACTGTTTTTT.

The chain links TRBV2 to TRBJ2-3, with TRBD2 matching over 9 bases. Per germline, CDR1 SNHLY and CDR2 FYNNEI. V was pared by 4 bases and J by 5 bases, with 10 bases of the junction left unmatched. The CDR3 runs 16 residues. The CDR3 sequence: CASSGERGESIDTQYF. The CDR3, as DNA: TGTGCCAGCAGTGGCGAGCGGGGGGAGAGTATAGATACGCAGTATTTT.

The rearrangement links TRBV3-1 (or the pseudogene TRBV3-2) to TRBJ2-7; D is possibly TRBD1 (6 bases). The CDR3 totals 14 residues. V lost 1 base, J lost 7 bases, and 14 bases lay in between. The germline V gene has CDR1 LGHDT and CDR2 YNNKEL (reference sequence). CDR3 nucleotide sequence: TGTGCCAGCAGCCAAGGCCTAACAGGGAGAGAGCAGTACTTC. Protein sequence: CASSQGLTGREQYF.

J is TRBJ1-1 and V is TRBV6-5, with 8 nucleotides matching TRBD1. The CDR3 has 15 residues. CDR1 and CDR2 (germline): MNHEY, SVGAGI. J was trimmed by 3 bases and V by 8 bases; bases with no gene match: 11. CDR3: CASPARGPGDTEAFF. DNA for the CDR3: TGTGCCAGCCCTGCCAGGGGGCCCGGGGACACTGAAGCTTTCTTT.

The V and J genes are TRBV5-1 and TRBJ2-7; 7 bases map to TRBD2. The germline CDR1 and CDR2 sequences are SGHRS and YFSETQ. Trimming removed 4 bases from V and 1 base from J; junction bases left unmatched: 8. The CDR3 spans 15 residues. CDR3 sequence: CASSPTGGYSYEQYF. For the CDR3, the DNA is TGCGCCAGCAGCCCCACGGGAGGTTATTCCTACGAGCAGTACTTC.